Below are 18 T cell receptor beta chains sequenced from a single sample in a study of T cells in Graves' hyperthyroidism and ophthalmopathy. Regions amplified from RNA transcripts were the TCR beta CDR3 regions. A first-round RT-PCR of the TCR CDR3 used the HTBI primer set. Each CDR3 protein gets one entry after TCRdb re-called the multiplex PCR reads with MiXCR. The sample has 700,000 to 950,000 distinct CDR3 sequences; approximately 40% are singletons. Input material: blood. Receptor source: a woman between 40 and 55 years old with Graves' hyperthyroidism.

Many counts were recorded for this clonotype. The rearrangement joins TRBV20-1 to TRBJ1-1; perhaps TRBD1 as D (5 bases). V lost 2 bases, J lost 2 bases, and 21 bases lay in between. The CDR3 spans 17 residues. Germline values: CDR1 DFQATT, CDR2 SNEGSKA (reference sequence). The CDR3: CSARSPGHPTLNTEAFF. CDR3 DNA: TGCAGTGCTAGATCCCCAGGACACCCAACGCTAAACACTGAAGCTTTCTTT.

In its sample, this clonotype was seen many times. The chain has TRBV29-1 and TRBJ1-1; no clear D gene. The germline V gene has CDR1 SQVTM and CDR2 ANQGSEA. V lost 7 bases and J 2 bases, leaving 20 bases between the germline ends. This CDR3 has 15 residues. This CDR3 reads CSASLRVGGNTEAFF. In nucleotides, the CDR3 is TGCAGCGCCTCACTGAGGGTGGGAGGCAACACTGAAGCTTTCTTT. The variable domain in full, completed from reference TRBV29-1 and TRBJ1-1, reads SAVISQKPSRDICQRGTSLTIQCQVDSQVTMMFWYRQQPGQSLTLIATANQGSEATYESGFVIDKFPISRPNLTFSTLTVSNMSPEDSSIYLCSASLRVGGNTEAFFGQGTRLTVV.

About this clonotype: Since a much larger clone is just one base distant, this may be a read error. This sequence joins TRBV10-3 and TRBJ2-2; 10 bases match TRBD2. Germline loops: CDR1 ENHRY, CDR2 SYGVKD. This CDR3 is 16 amino acids long. As DNA, the CDR3 is TGTGTCATCAGCCCACTAGCGGGGATGAACACCGGGGAGCTGTTTTTT. Its translation: CVISPLAGMNTGELFF.

This clonotype was counted at least ten times. V usage is TRBV4-2 and J usage is TRBJ2-5; 7 bases match TRBD2. Per germline, CDR1 LGHNA and CDR2 YNFKEQ. This CDR3 has 15 amino acids. V shed 0 bases and J 5 bases; nucleotides not matched to a gene: 6. The CDR3 here is CASSQERLLAETQYF. CDR3 DNA sequence: TGTGCCAGCAGCCAAGAGAGGCTACTAGCGGAGACCCAGTACTTC.

This clonotype was seen ten or more times. At one end the junction does not follow the germline gene, possibly because of a read error. The DNA of the CDR3 is TGTGCTAGCAGTCAGGGCTCTTGGGCCAGGGCCAACGTCCTGACTTTC. Its protein is CASSQGSWARANVLTF. V gene TRBV7-7 combines with J gene TRBJ2-6, with D possibly being TRBD1 (5 bases). This CDR3 spans 16 amino acids. Looked up from germline, CDR1 is SSHAT and CDR2 is FNYEAQ (reference sequence).

The sample holds a few counts of this clonotype. This chain's CDR3 is CASGPGNRQLYEQYF. CDR3 DNA sequence: TGTGCTAGTGGTCCCGGAAACAGACAGCTCTACGAGCAGTACTTC. The V and J genes are TRBV12-5 and TRBJ2-7; a possible D gene is TRBD1 (5 bases). Deletions cut 5 bases from V and 3 bases from J, with 17 bases between. The CDR3 sequence is 15 residues long. In germline, CDR1 is LGHNT, CDR2 FRNRAP. The whole variable domain, remainder taken from reference TRBV12-5 and TRBJ2-7, is DARVTQTPRHKVTEMGQEVTMRCQPILGHNTVFWYRQTMMQGLELLAYFRNRAPLDDSGMPKDRFSAEMPDATLATLKIQPSEPRDSAVYFCASGPGNRQLYEQYFGPGTRLTVT.

The rearrangement joins TRBV10-3 to TRBJ2-7; D not certain. V lost 10 bases, J lost 7 bases, and 26 bases lay in between. Germline V gene data show CDR1 as ENHRY and CDR2 as SYGVKD. This CDR3 spans 15 amino acids. CDR3 DNA sequence: TGTGCCAGCAGGCTTTTAGACCGACAAAGTGGGGAGCAGTACTTC. Protein product: CASRLLDRQSGEQYF.

This clonotype was counted only a few times. This chain connects TRBV5-4 to TRBJ1-2; maybe TRBD1 (5 bases). The CDR3 loop spans 14 amino acids. Germline CDR1 and CDR2: SGHNT and YYREEE (reference sequence). V was clipped by 1 base and J by 6 bases, with 13 bases between them. CDR3 sequence (DNA): TGTGCCAGCAGCTTGTGGTTGGGGCAGGATGGCTACACCTTC. This gives the protein CASSLWLGQDGYTF.

Many counts were recorded for this clonotype. J is TRBJ1-1 and V is TRBV7-9; 7 bases fit TRBD1. This CDR3 is 15 amino acids long. The germline V gene has CDR1 SEHNR and CDR2 FQNEAQ (reference sequence). Germline trimming cut 3 bases from V and 3 bases from J; bases unmatched to any gene: 7. In DNA form, the CDR3 reads TGTGCCAGCAGCTTGTTGGCAGGGGGGGACACTGAAGCTTTCTTT. It yields the protein CASSLLAGGDTEAFF.

This clonotype occurred many times. J is TRBJ2-6 and V is TRBV7-2; no clear D gene. Deletions cut 6 bases from V and 7 bases from J, with 25 bases between. The CDR3 consists of 18 residues. Per the germline V gene, CDR1 is SGHTA and CDR2 is FQGNSA. The CDR3 DNA sequence: TGTGCCAGCAGGACCGTTGGTCGTGGGGATCTGGGTGCCAACGTCCTGACTTTC. Amino acids: CASRTVGRGDLGANVLTF. The full variable domain, in which reference TRBV7-2 and TRBJ2-6 provide the parts outside the CDR3, is GAGVSQSPSNKVTEKGKDVELRCDPISGHTALYWYRQSLGQGLEFLIYFQGNSAPDKSGLPSDRFSAERTGGSVSTLTIQRTQQEDSAVYLCASRTVGRGDLGANVLTFGAGSRLTVL.

This chain joins TRBV9 and TRBJ1-4; no clear D. The V end lost 5 bases, the J end lost 6 bases, and 14 bases lay between the germline ends. Germline V gene sequence: CDR1 SGDLS, CDR2 YYNGEE. CDR3 length: 14 residues. In DNA form, the CDR3 reads TGTGCCAGCAGTTTATACAGAACCGATGAAAAACTGTTTTTT. The encoded protein is CASSLYRTDEKLFF.

This clonotype was found a few times. V and J are TRBV11-2 and TRBJ2-2; 9 bases are shared with TRBD2. The CDR3 spans 16 residues. Germline V gene lookup returns CDR1 SGHAT and CDR2 FQNNGV. V trimming: 5 bases; J trimming: 3 bases; junction bases outside the gene matches: 7. The CDR3 DNA sequence: TGTGCCAGCAGCCGGAGGCTAGCGGGATACACCGGGGAGCTGTTTTTT. Its translation: CASSRRLAGYTGELFF.

This clonotype was detected ten times or more. The rearrangement links TRBV24-1 to TRBJ1-2; TRBD1 is a possible D gene (5 bases). Looked up from germline, CDR1 is KGHDR and CDR2 is SFDVKD. The CDR3 totals 13 residues. Trimming took 7 bases from V and 2 from J, leaving 10 bases between them. The CDR3 DNA is TGTGCCACCAGGCCGGCAGGGAACTATGGCTACACCTTC. Amino acid sequence: CATRPAGNYGYTF.

V and J are TRBV5-4 and TRBJ2-7, with D possibly TRBD2 on 7 matching bases. Trimming cost V 0 bases and J 2 bases, with 21 bases left between them. Germline assignment: CDR1 SGHNT and CDR2 YYREEE (reference sequence). The CDR3 has 18 residues. CDR3 in amino acids: CASSLAGRGERGPYEQYF. CDR3 DNA sequence: TGTGCCAGCAGCTTGGCAGGCAGGGGCGAGCGGGGCCCCTACGAGCAGTACTTC.

The rearrangement joins TRBV20-1 to TRBJ1-6; TRBD1 matches 11 bases. The CDR3 consists of 16 residues. Germline trimming cut 2 bases from V and 10 bases from J; bases unmatched to any gene: 10. Germline CDR1 is DFQATT and CDR2 is SNEGSKA (reference sequence). CDR3 nucleotide sequence: TGCAGTGCTAGATCGGGACAGGGGGGACGAGGGTCACCCCTCCACTTT. This codes for CSARSGQGGRGSPLHF.

V and J are TRBV29-1 and TRBJ1-5; D may be TRBD1 (5 bases). Trimming left V 6 bases short and J 12 bases short, with 9 bases between. CDR3 length: 9 residues. Germline values: CDR1 SQVTM, CDR2 ANQGSEA. CDR3 coding DNA: TGCAGCGTGGGGGGGGTCCAGCATTTT. It codes for CSVGGVQHF.

This chain joins TRBV3-1 and TRBJ1-2; possible D gene TRBD1, 6 bases. Germline CDR1 and CDR2: LGHDT and YNNKEL (reference sequence). Deletions cut 0 bases from V and 3 bases from J, with 11 bases between. The CDR3 sequence is 15 residues long. In DNA form, the CDR3 reads TGTGCCAGCAGCCAAGAACTTACAGGGTACTATGGCTACACCTTC. This codes for CASSQELTGYYGYTF.

The CDR3 DNA reads TGTGCCAGCAGCTTTGGACAGGATACGCAGTATTTT. Translated: CASSFGQDTQYF. The chain joins TRBV7-3 to TRBJ2-3; TRBD1 might be the D (6 bases). The V end lost 3 bases, the J end lost 6 bases, and 7 bases lay between the germline ends. Germline V gives CDR1 SGHTA, CDR2 FQGTGA. CDR3 length equals 12 residues.